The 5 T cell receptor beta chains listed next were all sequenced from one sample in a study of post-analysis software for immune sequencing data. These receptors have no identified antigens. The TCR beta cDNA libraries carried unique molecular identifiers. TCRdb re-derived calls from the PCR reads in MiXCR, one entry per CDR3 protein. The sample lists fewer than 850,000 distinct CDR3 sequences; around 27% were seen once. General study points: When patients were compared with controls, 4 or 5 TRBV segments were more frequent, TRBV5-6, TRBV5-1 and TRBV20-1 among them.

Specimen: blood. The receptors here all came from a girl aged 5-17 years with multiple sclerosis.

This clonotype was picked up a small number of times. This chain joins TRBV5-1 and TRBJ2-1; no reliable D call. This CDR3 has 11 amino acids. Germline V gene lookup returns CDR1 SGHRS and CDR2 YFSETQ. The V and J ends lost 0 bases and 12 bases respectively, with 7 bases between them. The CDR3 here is CASSLGPGQFF. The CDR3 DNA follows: TGCGCCAGCAGCTTGGGGCCAGGGCAGTTCTTC.

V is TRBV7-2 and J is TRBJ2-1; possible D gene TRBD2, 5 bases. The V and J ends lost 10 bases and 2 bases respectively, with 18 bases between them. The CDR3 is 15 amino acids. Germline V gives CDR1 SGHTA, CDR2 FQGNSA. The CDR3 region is CANKLPGGPYNEQFF. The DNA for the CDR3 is TGTGCCAACAAGCTACCCGGAGGCCCCTACAATGAGCAGTTCTTC.

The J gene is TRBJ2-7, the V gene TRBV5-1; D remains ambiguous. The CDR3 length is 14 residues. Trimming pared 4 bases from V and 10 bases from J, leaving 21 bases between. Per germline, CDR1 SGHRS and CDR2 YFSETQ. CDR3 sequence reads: CASSIGVSLSAQYF. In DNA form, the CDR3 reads TGCGCCAGCAGCATCGGAGTTTCTCTTTCGGCCCAGTACTTC.

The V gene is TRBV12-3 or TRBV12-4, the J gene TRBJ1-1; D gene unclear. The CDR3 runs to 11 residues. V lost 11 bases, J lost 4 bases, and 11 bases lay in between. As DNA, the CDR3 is TGTGCCTCCGCTAGGGCCACTGAAGCTTTCTTT. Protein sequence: CASARATEAFF.

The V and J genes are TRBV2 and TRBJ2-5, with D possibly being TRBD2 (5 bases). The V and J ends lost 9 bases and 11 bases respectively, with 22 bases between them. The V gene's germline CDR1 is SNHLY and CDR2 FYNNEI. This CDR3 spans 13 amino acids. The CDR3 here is CASQHEGVYGQYF. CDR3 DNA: TGTGCCAGTCAACACGAGGGAGTCTACGGGCAGTACTTC.